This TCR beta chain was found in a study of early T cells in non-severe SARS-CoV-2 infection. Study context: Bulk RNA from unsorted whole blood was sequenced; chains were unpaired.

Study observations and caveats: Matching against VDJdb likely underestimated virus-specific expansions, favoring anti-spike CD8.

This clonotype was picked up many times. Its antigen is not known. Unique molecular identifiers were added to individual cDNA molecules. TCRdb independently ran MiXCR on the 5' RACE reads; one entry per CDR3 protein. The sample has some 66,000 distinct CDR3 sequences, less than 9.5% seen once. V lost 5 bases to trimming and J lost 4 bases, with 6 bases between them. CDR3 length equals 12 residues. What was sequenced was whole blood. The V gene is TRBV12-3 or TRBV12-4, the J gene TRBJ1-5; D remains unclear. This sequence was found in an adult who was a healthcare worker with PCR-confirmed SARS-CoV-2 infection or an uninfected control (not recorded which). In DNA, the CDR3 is TGTGCCAGCAGTAGGGTGAATCAGCCCCAGCATTTT. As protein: CASSRVNQPQHF.